A selection of T cell receptor beta chains follows, all from one sample in a study of identical twins. TCRdb redid the calling of the 5' RACE reads with MiXCR, one entry per CDR3 protein. The table includes about 890,000 distinct CDR3 sequences, more than 9% detected once. These data also formed part of another study, on yellow fever vaccine responses in identical twins.

Sequencing input: PBMCs. Every receptor here comes from a woman between 18 and 29 years old in good health. Both conserved end residues are part of each CDR3. Each record gives: D gene, clone size, V gene, J gene, CDR3 DNA, CDR3 protein. The D gene is left open where the match is weak. Clone size is stated in some rows and not others, as once, few, many or a class when expanded.

d_gene: .
abundance: .
v_gene: TRBV7-7
j_gene: TRBJ2-2
CDR3nt: TGTGCCAGCAGTCAAGGAGGGCCGTACGGGGAGCTGTTTTTT
CDR3aa: CASSQGGPYGELFF

d_gene: .
abundance: .
v_gene: TRBV3-1
j_gene: TRBJ2-2
CDR3nt: TGTGCCAGCCGGCTTGGTGGAGTTGGGAACACCTGGGAGCTGTTTTTT
CDR3aa: CASRLGGVGNTWELFF

d_gene: TRBD2
abundance: many
v_gene: TRBV12-3/TRBV12-4
j_gene: TRBJ2-3
CDR3nt: TGTGCCAGCACCCTGGGCCGACGGGGACTAGGCTTCACAGATACGCAGTATTTT
CDR3aa: CASTLGRRGLGFTDTQYF

d_gene: .
abundance: many
v_gene: TRBV29-1
j_gene: TRBJ2-5
CDR3nt: TGCAGCGCCGACAGGTACCAAGAGACCCAGTACTTC
CDR3aa: CSADRYQETQYF

d_gene: .
abundance: many
v_gene: TRBV20-1
j_gene: TRBJ2-3
CDR3nt: TGCAGTGCTAGTTACGCGGGAGAAAGGGGGCCAGATACGCAGTATTTT
CDR3aa: CSASYAGERGPDTQYF

d_gene: .
abundance: few
v_gene: TRBV4-1
j_gene: TRBJ1-2
CDR3nt: TGCGCCAGCAGCCAAGATCGTACAGCGGTCTATGGCTACACCTTC
CDR3aa: CASSQDRTAVYGYTF

d_gene: TRBD1
abundance: .
v_gene: TRBV6-1
j_gene: TRBJ1-4
CDR3nt: TGTGCCAGCAGTCAGACAGGGGAAAGTGAAAAACTGTTTTTT
CDR3aa: CASSQTGESEKLFF

d_gene: TRBD2
abundance: .
v_gene: TRBV12-3/TRBV12-4
j_gene: TRBJ2-1
CDR3nt: TGTGCCAGCACCCTAGCGGGGGGCTACAATGAGCAGTTCTTC
CDR3aa: CASTLAGGYNEQFF

d_gene: .
abundance: .
v_gene: TRBV7-7
j_gene: TRBJ2-5
CDR3nt: TGTGCCAGCAGCTTACGAGACCCCCAAGAGACCCAGTACTTC
CDR3aa: CASSLRDPQETQYF

d_gene: .
abundance: few
v_gene: TRBV12-3/TRBV12-4
j_gene: TRBJ1-1
CDR3nt: TGTGCCAGCAGTTTACAGAGACTGACTTGGAACACTGAAGCTTTCTTT
CDR3aa: CASSLQRLTWNTEAFF

d_gene: .
abundance: few
v_gene: TRBV5-3
j_gene: TRBJ2-1
CDR3nt: TGTGCCAGCAGCTTGACGGACGCTAGCCTCTTGGATGAGCAGTTCTTC
CDR3aa: CASSLTDASLLDEQFF

d_gene: TRBD1
abundance: many
v_gene: TRBV7-9
j_gene: TRBJ1-1
CDR3nt: TGTGCCAGCAGCTTGACCGAAGGGGGCGCCGGCACTGAAGCTTTCTTT
CDR3aa: CASSLTEGGAGTEAFF

d_gene: .
abundance: .
v_gene: TRBV12-3/TRBV12-4
j_gene: TRBJ2-2
CDR3nt: TGTGCCAGCAGTCCGGGACTCTTCACCGGGGAGCTGTTTTTT
CDR3aa: CASSPGLFTGELFF

d_gene: TRBD2
abundance: .
v_gene: TRBV19
j_gene: TRBJ2-1
CDR3nt: TGTGCCAGTAGTATGGGACTAGCGGGAGGTAGTGAGCAGTTCTTC
CDR3aa: CASSMGLAGGSEQFF

d_gene: TRBD1
abundance: few
v_gene: TRBV2
j_gene: TRBJ1-2
CDR3nt: TGTGCCAGCAGTAACCGGGACAGGGGATATCTTAACTATGGCTACACCTTC
CDR3aa: CASSNRDRGYLNYGYTF

d_gene: .
abundance: .
v_gene: TRBV29-1
j_gene: TRBJ1-2
CDR3nt: TGCAGCGTCGGGACGGAAGCTAACTATGGCTACACCTTC
CDR3aa: CSVGTEANYGYTF

d_gene: TRBD1
abundance: few
v_gene: TRBV24-1
j_gene: TRBJ1-5
CDR3nt: TGTGCCACCAGTGACGCGGACAGGGGCAATCAGCCCCAGCATTTT
CDR3aa: CATSDADRGNQPQHF

d_gene: .
abundance: .
v_gene: TRBV20-1
j_gene: TRBJ1-6
CDR3nt: TGCAGTGCTCAGGGGCCACTCCACCTGGATGCTGCACCCCTCCACTTT
CDR3aa: CSAQGPLHLDAAPLHF

d_gene: TRBD1
abundance: .
v_gene: TRBV7-8
j_gene: TRBJ1-2
CDR3nt: TGTGCCAGCAGCCCACGAACTGGACAGGGTTCTGGCTACACCTTC
CDR3aa: CASSPRTGQGSGYTF

d_gene: .
abundance: .
v_gene: TRBV7-9
j_gene: TRBJ2-1
CDR3nt: TGTGCCAGCAGCCATGAGATCAGTTTAGAGCAGTTCTTC
CDR3aa: CASSHEISLEQFF

d_gene: .
abundance: .
v_gene: TRBV3-1
j_gene: TRBJ2-1
CDR3nt: TGTGCCAGCAGCCCCCGGGACAACAACAATGAGCAGTTCTTC
CDR3aa: CASSPRDNNNEQFF

d_gene: TRBD1
abundance: .
v_gene: TRBV15
j_gene: TRBJ2-1
CDR3nt: TGTGCCACCAGCGCGGACAGGGGGTCCTACAATGAGCAGTTCTTC
CDR3aa: CATSADRGSYNEQFF

d_gene: TRBD1
abundance: few
v_gene: TRBV27
j_gene: TRBJ1-3
CDR3nt: TGTGCCAGCAGTCCACACCAGGGGGACGGCTCTGGAAACACCATATATTTT
CDR3aa: CASSPHQGDGSGNTIYF

d_gene: .
abundance: few
v_gene: TRBV5-1
j_gene: TRBJ1-4
CDR3nt: TGCGCCAGCAGCCCCCAAGGGGCCGATAATGAAAAACTGTTTTTT
CDR3aa: CASSPQGADNEKLFF

d_gene: TRBD1
abundance: many
v_gene: TRBV4-1
j_gene: TRBJ2-2
CDR3nt: TGCGCCAGCAGCCAAGTTCCTCGACAGGGGCGGGACACCGGGGAGCTGTTTTTT
CDR3aa: CASSQVPRQGRDTGELFF

d_gene: .
abundance: .
v_gene: TRBV29-1
j_gene: TRBJ2-5
CDR3nt: TGCAGCGTCGGAACGCGGCGTCTAGAGACCCAGTACTTC
CDR3aa: CSVGTRRLETQYF

d_gene: .
abundance: few
v_gene: TRBV20-1
j_gene: TRBJ1-1
CDR3nt: TGCAGTGCTAGGCGTGACACTGAAGCTTTCTTT
CDR3aa: CSARRDTEAFF

d_gene: TRBD1
abundance: .
v_gene: TRBV15
j_gene: TRBJ2-1
CDR3nt: TGTGCCACCAGTTCCTCACAGGGGCACCAACCCTACAATGAGCAGTTCTTC
CDR3aa: CATSSSQGHQPYNEQFF

d_gene: .
abundance: many
v_gene: TRBV7-2
j_gene: TRBJ1-6
CDR3nt: TGTGCCAGCAGCCCCGATAATAAGTCACCCCTCCACTTT
CDR3aa: CASSPDNKSPLHF

d_gene: .
abundance: .
v_gene: TRBV6-1
j_gene: TRBJ2-6
CDR3nt: TGTGCCAGCAAGACCCTACAATCTGGGGCCAACGTCCTGACTTTC
CDR3aa: CASKTLQSGANVLTF

d_gene: .
abundance: few
v_gene: TRBV15
j_gene: TRBJ2-3
CDR3nt: TGTGCCACCAGCAGAGATCGTGCCGTAAATACGCAGTATTTT
CDR3aa: CATSRDRAVNTQYF

d_gene: .
abundance: many
v_gene: TRBV6-1
j_gene: TRBJ1-1
CDR3nt: TGTGCCAGCAGTCTTTACAGCCTGAACACTGAAGCTTTCTTT
CDR3aa: CASSLYSLNTEAFF

d_gene: .
abundance: few
v_gene: TRBV4-1
j_gene: TRBJ2-7
CDR3nt: TGCGCCAGCAGCCAAGTTTTTGCGGCAGACTACGAGCAGTACTTC
CDR3aa: CASSQVFAADYEQYF

d_gene: .
abundance: .
v_gene: TRBV10-1
j_gene: TRBJ2-7
CDR3nt: TGCGCCAGCAGCCCACAATCCGGGACGGGCTACTACGAGCAGTACTTC
CDR3aa: CASSPQSGTGYYEQYF

d_gene: .
abundance: .
v_gene: TRBV6-1
j_gene: TRBJ1-2
CDR3nt: TGTGCCACCATTGACTGGGGAGGAGGGGTGGAGTATGGCTACACCTTC
CDR3aa: CATIDWGGGVEYGYTF

d_gene: TRBD2
abundance: .
v_gene: TRBV7-9
j_gene: TRBJ2-3
CDR3nt: TGTGCCAGCAGCGACGGGACTAGCGCCCTCAGCACAGATACGCAGTATTTT
CDR3aa: CASSDGTSALSTDTQYF

d_gene: .
abundance: many
v_gene: TRBV15
j_gene: TRBJ1-5
CDR3nt: TGTGCCACCAGGGATCAGGGTAATCAGCCCCAGCATTTT
CDR3aa: CATRDQGNQPQHF

d_gene: TRBD2
abundance: .
v_gene: TRBV19
j_gene: TRBJ2-7
CDR3nt: TGTGCCAGTAGTACCGCGGGACTAGCGGGAGCATCCACGTACGAGCAGTACTTC
CDR3aa: CASSTAGLAGASTYEQYF

d_gene: .
abundance: few
v_gene: TRBV4-1
j_gene: TRBJ2-1
CDR3nt: TGCGCCAGCAGCCAAGAACACTACAATGAGCAGTTCTTC
CDR3aa: CASSQEHYNEQFF

d_gene: .
abundance: few
v_gene: TRBV29-1
j_gene: TRBJ2-6
CDR3nt: TGCAGCGTTGATCATCCCCCTGGGGCCAACGTCCTGACTTTC
CDR3aa: CSVDHPPGANVLTF

d_gene: .
abundance: .
v_gene: TRBV24-1
j_gene: TRBJ2-1
CDR3nt: TGTGCCACCAGTGATCAGCCAACCACCGGGCAGTTCTTC
CDR3aa: CATSDQPTTGQFF

d_gene: TRBD2
abundance: few
v_gene: TRBV4-1
j_gene: TRBJ2-2
CDR3nt: TGCGCCAGCAGCCACCGGACTAGCCAGAACACCGGGGAGCTGTTTTTT
CDR3aa: CASSHRTSQNTGELFF

d_gene: .
abundance: few
v_gene: TRBV28
j_gene: TRBJ2-6
CDR3nt: TGTGCCAGCAGTTTCACGGACCCAAGACCCTCTGGGGCCAACGTCCTGACTTTC
CDR3aa: CASSFTDPRPSGANVLTF

d_gene: .
abundance: .
v_gene: TRBV15
j_gene: TRBJ2-3
CDR3nt: TGTGCCACCAGCCATGAACACGCTACTTATCCTCGGACGCAGTATTTT
CDR3aa: CATSHEHATYPRTQYF

d_gene: TRBD2
abundance: .
v_gene: TRBV12-3/TRBV12-4
j_gene: TRBJ2-7
CDR3nt: TGTGCCATCAGTCCTCGGCCCAGGGGCATAGCGGGAACCTACGAGCAGTACTTC
CDR3aa: CAISPRPRGIAGTYEQYF

d_gene: .
abundance: .
v_gene: TRBV6-5
j_gene: TRBJ2-3
CDR3nt: TGTGCCAGCAGTTATGGATACACAGATACGCAGTATTTT
CDR3aa: CASSYGYTDTQYF

d_gene: .
abundance: many
v_gene: TRBV2
j_gene: TRBJ1-6
CDR3nt: TGTGCCAGCAGTGAAGGACAGGCCAATTCACCCCTCCACTTT
CDR3aa: CASSEGQANSPLHF

d_gene: .
abundance: few
v_gene: TRBV7-8
j_gene: TRBJ2-5
CDR3nt: TGTGCCAGCAGCTTATCCGGGGGCGCGGGGCAAGAGACCCAGTACTTC
CDR3aa: CASSLSGGAGQETQYF

d_gene: TRBD2
abundance: many
v_gene: TRBV6-1
j_gene: TRBJ2-3
CDR3nt: TGTGCCAGCAGCCTGGCTAGCGGATTCACAGATACGCAGTATTTT
CDR3aa: CASSLASGFTDTQYF

d_gene: .
abundance: many
v_gene: TRBV11-2
j_gene: TRBJ1-1
CDR3nt: TGTGCCAGCAGCCTAACCCGGACACTGAACACTGAAGCTTTCTTT
CDR3aa: CASSLTRTLNTEAFF

d_gene: TRBD1
abundance: .
v_gene: TRBV7-8
j_gene: TRBJ1-2
CDR3nt: TGTGCCAGCAGCTTGCGCTCACAGGGGGACTACTATGGCTACACCTTC
CDR3aa: CASSLRSQGDYYGYTF

d_gene: TRBD1
abundance: few
v_gene: TRBV7-6
j_gene: TRBJ1-6
CDR3nt: TGTGCCAGCAGCTTAGGAGGGACAGGGACTTCACCCCTCCACTTT
CDR3aa: CASSLGGTGTSPLHF

d_gene: .
abundance: few
v_gene: TRBV21-1
j_gene: TRBJ2-4
CDR3nt: TGTGCCAGCAGCACCATGGGACAGGGAATCAAAAACATTCAGTACTTC
CDR3aa: CASSTMGQGIKNIQYF

d_gene: TRBD2
abundance: few
v_gene: TRBV29-1
j_gene: TRBJ2-7
CDR3nt: TGCAGCGTCGGGTTCGGGGTAGCGGGGTCCTACGAGCAGTACTTC
CDR3aa: CSVGFGVAGSYEQYF

d_gene: TRBD1
abundance: many
v_gene: TRBV5-1
j_gene: TRBJ2-2
CDR3nt: TGCGCCAGCAGCTTACCCGGGACAGCGAACACCGGGGAGCTGTTTTTT
CDR3aa: CASSLPGTANTGELFF

d_gene: .
abundance: many
v_gene: TRBV12-3/TRBV12-4
j_gene: TRBJ1-6
CDR3nt: TGTGCCAGCAGTTTAAGTGATCGTGGGAATTCACCCCTCCACTTT
CDR3aa: CASSLSDRGNSPLHF

d_gene: .
abundance: few
v_gene: TRBV2
j_gene: TRBJ2-2
CDR3nt: TGTGCCAGCAGTGAATATTTAGACCTCCGGGCCGGGGAGCTGTTTTTT
CDR3aa: CASSEYLDLRAGELFF

d_gene: .
abundance: few
v_gene: TRBV12-3/TRBV12-4
j_gene: TRBJ1-2
CDR3nt: TGTGCCAGCAGTTTTGAGGGTTTTTATGGCTACACCTTC
CDR3aa: CASSFEGFYGYTF

d_gene: TRBD1
abundance: many
v_gene: TRBV27
j_gene: TRBJ1-1
CDR3nt: TGTGCCAGCAGAGCCGGGACAGCGAACACTGAAGCTTTCTTT
CDR3aa: CASRAGTANTEAFF

d_gene: TRBD1
abundance: .
v_gene: TRBV10-3
j_gene: TRBJ2-3
CDR3nt: TGTGCCATCAGTCCAGGACAGGGATCCTCAGATACGCAGTATTTT
CDR3aa: CAISPGQGSSDTQYF